The following is a T cell receptor (beta chain) sequence with its context. What it binds is not known. The PCR contained 60 Vbeta and 13 Jbeta primers. Assay: immunoSEQ multiplex PCR; the TCRdb copy retains only in-frame clones and omits some. The sample shows over 150,000 clones, around 80% of them seen only once. This record belongs to a study of cytomegalovirus exposure and HLA in healthy donors. For the study at large: A previous analysis identified 100 million to 120 million unique TCR beta sequences derived from around 200 million T cells.

Germline CDR1 LNHNV, CDR2 YYDKDF (reference sequence). The CDR3 consists of 16 residues. V was clipped by 3 bases and J by 6 bases; unmatched bases: 9. Findings of the study overall: Later on, an analysis found that several of the most significant clusters appeared to be linked to common viral pathogens, which included parvovirus B19. Three chains linked to CMV were shown in vitro to be specific for CMV antigens. Sequencing probably produced one cluster of sequence variants that were highly shared.

The chain combines TRBV15 with TRBJ1-5; TRBD1 matches 9 bases. The material sequenced was PBMCs. This clonotype originated in a man aged 18 to 30 in good health and CMV-seropositive. CDR3 coding DNA: TGTGCCACCAGCAGCCTACCGGGACAGGGCGGTCAGCCCCAGCATTTT. Translated, it gives CATSSLPGQGGQPQHF.